The following is a T cell receptor beta chain sequence with its context. The sample originates from a study of blood T cell repertoires in COVID-19. Study at large: The samples span acute and convalescent COVID-19 from the United States, Italy and Spain.

Sequencing was performed with immunoSEQ multiplex PCR; in TCRdb, only in-frame clones are kept and a portion is missing. The sample contains under 250,000 clones, about 79% of which appear only once. The CDR3 is 17 residues long. In germline, CDR1 is LGHNT, CDR2 FRNRAP. With 1 base removed from V and 0 bases from J, the gap between germline ends came to 13 bases. Sample: peripheral blood. The sequence was collected from a human donor in a cohort sampled during active COVID-19. The chain links TRBV12-5 to TRBJ2-1; D possibly corresponds to TRBD2 (6 bases). The CDR3 DNA reads TGTGCTAGTGGTTTGGCCCCTGGGACTGTCTCCTACAATGAGCAGTTCTTC. Encoded protein: CASGLAPGTVSYNEQFF.